The T cell receptor beta chain described here comes from a study of shared clonotypes between healthy human individuals. For this clone: The antigen remains undetermined.

Produced via immunoSEQ multiplex PCR; TCRdb's table is partial and in-frame only. This table holds about 2 million clones, 85% to 95% found once. The germline CDR1 and CDR2 sequences are LNHDA and SQIVND (reference sequence). The V and J ends lost 3 bases and 3 bases, in that order; junction bases with no gene match: 3. This CDR3 region has 15 residues. Study-level results: In contrast to clonotypes shared by all four donors, non-shared clonotypes had lower generation probabilities. Naive subsets, compared against memory subsets, generally had larger estimated richness values.

Naive CD8 isolation took CD45RO-negative cells positively selected for CCR7 and excluded terminally differentiated effector memory CD45RA+ cells. This receptor was taken from a man aged 18 to 30 in good health. This chain connects TRBV19 to TRBJ2-1; 9 bases are a match to TRBD2. Sequenced sample: naive CD8+ T cells sorted from blood. For the CDR3, the DNA is TGTGCCAGTAGTATCCGAGCGGGAGGCTACAATGAGCAGTTCTTC. It yields the protein CASSIRAGGYNEQFF.